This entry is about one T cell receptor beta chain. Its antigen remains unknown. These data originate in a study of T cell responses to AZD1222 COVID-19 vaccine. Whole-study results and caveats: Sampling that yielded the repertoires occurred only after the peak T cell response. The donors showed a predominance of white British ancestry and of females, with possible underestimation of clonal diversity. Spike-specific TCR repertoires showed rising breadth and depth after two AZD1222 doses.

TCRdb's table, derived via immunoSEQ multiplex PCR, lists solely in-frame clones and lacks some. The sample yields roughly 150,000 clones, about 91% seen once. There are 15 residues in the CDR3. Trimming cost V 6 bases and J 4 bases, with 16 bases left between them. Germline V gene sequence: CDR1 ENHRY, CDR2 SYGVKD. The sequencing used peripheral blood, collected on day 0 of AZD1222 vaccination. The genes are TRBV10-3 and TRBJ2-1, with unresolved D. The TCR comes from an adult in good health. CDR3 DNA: TGTGCCATCAGGCGCGGCCCTCCAAAGTACAATGAGCAGTTCTTC. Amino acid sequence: CAIRRGPPKYNEQFF.